The clone carrying this T cell receptor beta chain turned up a few times. Germline assignment: CDR1 LNHDA and CDR2 SQIVND (reference sequence). The ends were cut back, 5 bases at V and 4 bases at J, with 14 bases in the middle. This CDR3 has 15 residues. Seattle's cohort entered during active infection and was followed longitudinally. Original handling: Reference gene primers were amplified, and this amplification served to estimate nucleated cell counts. Data came from immunoSEQ multiplex PCR; TCRdb stores just in-frame clones and leaves some out. The DNA gave D and trimming, while V, J and clone size come from that table. The sample has approximately 75,000 clones; 65% to 85% are singletons. The sample belongs to a study of blood T cell repertoires in COVID-19. Study in general: COVID-19 samples from acute and convalescent phases originated in the United States, Italy and Spain.

The source of this sequence is a man between 45 and 60 years old with COVID-19, enrolled during active disease. Specimen: peripheral blood. The rearrangement joins TRBV19 to TRBJ1-4; the D is unclear. The DNA of the CDR3 is TGTGCCAGTAGTCCTAGCGGCAGCCTTAATGAAAAACTGTTTTTT. Protein product: CASSPSGSLNEKLFF.